Presented here are 20 T cell receptor beta chains from one specimen sequenced in a study of cytomegalovirus exposure and HLA in healthy donors listed by TCRdb under 2017. The library came from the immunoSEQ multiplex PCR assay. For the multiplex PCR, a mixture combining 60 forward primers for TCR Vbeta segments and 13 reverse primers for TCR Jbeta segments was used. TCRdb carries this immuneACCESS record with in-frame sequences only. Its versions omit some clonotypes, under half of them owing to an unresolved V gene in the studies checked, with the rest unexplained. Counted in this sample were roughly 84,000 clones; around 78% of them appeared once. 4.5% to 7% of the sample is taken by the ten largest. The sample consisted of PBMCs. All receptors derive from a male donor in good health and CMV-seropositive.

The chain combines TRBV7-2 with TRBJ2-4; no reliable D call. CDR1 and CDR2 from the germline V gene are SGHTA and FQGNSA. The length of the CDR3 is 11 residues. V dropped 1 base and J dropped 15 bases, with 10 bases sitting between them. CDR3 DNA sequence: TGTGCCAGCAGCTTAGGAGTCATACGGTACTTC. Amino acids: CASSLGVIRYF. The full variable domain, in which reference TRBV7-2 and TRBJ2-4 provide the parts outside the CDR3, is GAGVSQSPSNKVTEKGKDVELRCDPISGHTALYWYRQSLGQGLEFLIYFQGNSAPDKSGLPSDRFSAERTGGSVSTLTIQRTQQEDSAVYLCASSLGVIRYFGAGTRLSVL.

The rearrangement uses TRBV6-5 and TRBJ1-2; D is unclear. V was pared by 4 bases and J by 8 bases, with 20 bases between. The CDR3 totals 15 residues. Germline CDR1 reads MNHEY; CDR2 reads SVGAGI. The CDR3 DNA is TGTGCCAGCAGTTTCTCTCGAGGCCTCGCGGGAGGCTACACCTTC. The encoded protein is CASSFSRGLAGGYTF.

The chain carries TRBV10-2 and TRBJ1-4; a possible D gene is TRBD1 (6 bases). CDR3 length equals 16 residues. Germline values: CDR1 WSHSY, CDR2 SAAADI. V lost 3 bases, J lost 7 bases, and 18 bases lay in between. The chain's CDR3 is CASSEGTTTSGEKLFF. The CDR3 DNA is TGCGCCAGCAGTGAAGGGACAACAACTTCGGGTGAAAAACTGTTTTTT.

J is TRBJ2-1 and V is TRBV19, with TRBD1 as a possible D gene (6 bases). V was shortened by 1 base and J by 10 bases, with 14 bases between the two germline ends. The length of the CDR3 is 14 residues. Germline lookup yields CDR1 LNHDA and CDR2 SQIVND (reference sequence). CDR3 residues: CASSIVEGVWEQFF. The CDR3 DNA follows: TGTGCCAGTAGTATAGTTGAGGGGGTCTGGGAGCAGTTCTTC.

CDR3 nucleotide sequence: TGTGCCTGGAAAAACCCTATTGGCTACACCTTC. This encodes CAWKNPIGYTF. V is TRBV30 and J is TRBJ1-2; D remains unclear. The CDR3 is 11 amino acids. Per germline, CDR1 GTSNPN and CDR2 SVGIG (reference sequence). Deletions cut 4 bases from V and 7 bases from J, with 10 bases between. The variable domain in full, completed from reference TRBV30 and TRBJ1-2, reads SQTIHQWPATLVQPVGSPLSLECTVEGTSNPNLYWYRQAAGRGLQLLFYSVGIGQISSEVPQNLSASRPQDRQFILSSKKLLLSDSGFYLCAWKNPIGYTFGSGTRLTVV.

The chain uses TRBV7-9 and TRBJ2-1; tentatively, D is TRBD1 (6 bases). The CDR3 is 14 residues long. Trimming took 5 bases from V and 8 from J, leaving 16 bases between them. In germline, CDR1 is SEHNR, CDR2 FQNEAQ (reference sequence). The CDR3 loop is CASSRGGGLYEQFF. In DNA, the CDR3 is TGTGCCAGCAGCCGAGGGGGTGGTCTGTATGAGCAGTTCTTC.

This clone was recorded once. The chain couples TRBV6-5 to TRBJ2-7, with TRBD1 matching 7 bases. CDR3 length: 14 amino acids. After removal of 0 bases from V and 2 bases from J, the junction contained 1 base not matched to a gene. Germline V CDR1 and CDR2: MNHEY, SVGAGI. CDR3 loop: CASSYSTGTYEQYF. Here the CDR3 DNA reads TGTGCCAGCAGTTACTCGACAGGGACCTACGAGCAGTACTTC.

This clone was picked up a small number of times. The rearrangement joins TRBV11-2 to TRBJ2-7; D remains unclear. Germline assignment: CDR1 SGHAT and CDR2 FQNNGV. V was shortened by 8 bases and J by 4 bases, with 24 bases between the two germline ends. The CDR3 sequence is 16 residues long. The DNA of the CDR3 is TGTGCCAGCTTTTTTATCAAGCAGAAGGCGGCATACGAGCAGTACTTC. Translation gives CASFFIKQKAAYEQYF.

This clone occurred many times. The rearrangement links TRBV7-2 to TRBJ2-7; 7 bases match TRBD2. The CDR3 has 14 amino acids. V trimming: 1 base; J trimming: 3 bases; junction bases outside the gene matches: 3. CDR1 SGHTA and CDR2 FQGNSA come from the germline V gene. CDR3: CASSLGAGYYEQYF. The CDR3 bases are TGTGCCAGCAGCTTAGGAGCGGGGTACTACGAGCAGTACTTC. The whole variable domain, remainder taken from reference TRBV7-2 and TRBJ2-7, is GAGVSQSPSNKVTEKGKDVELRCDPISGHTALYWYRQSLGQGLEFLIYFQGNSAPDKSGLPSDRFSAERTGGSVSTLTIQRTQQEDSAVYLCASSLGAGYYEQYFGPGTRLTVT.

The chain couples TRBV28 to TRBJ2-5; 8 bases map to TRBD1. The junction had 9 bases not matched to a gene; V was cut back by 6 bases and J by 3 bases. From germline, CDR1 is MDHEN and CDR2 SYDVKM. The CDR3 consists of 15 residues. The CDR3: CASRMTGVREETQYF. Written as DNA, the CDR3 is TGTGCCAGCAGAATGACAGGGGTCCGGGAAGAGACCCAGTACTTC.

This clone showed up just once. The chain combines TRBV29-1 with TRBJ2-1; 8 positions match TRBD1. The V gene end was trimmed by 6 bases and the J gene end by 9 bases; junction bases not matched to a gene: 10. Germline values: CDR1 SQVTM, CDR2 ANQGSEA. The CDR3 is 13 residues long. CDR3 DNA sequence: TGCAGCGTCTTGACAGGGGAACGGAGTGAGCAGTTCTTC. Its translation: CSVLTGERSEQFF.

The CDR3 coding sequence is TGTGCCAGCAGCCCGGACAGGGGGCCCTACGAGCAGTACTTC. It specifies CASSPDRGPYEQYF. This rearrangement joins TRBV6-5 to TRBJ2-7; the match to TRBD1 covers 11 bases. CDR3 size: 14 residues. After removal of 6 bases from V and 2 bases from J, the junction contained 3 bases not matched to a gene. Per the germline V gene, CDR1 is MNHEY and CDR2 is SVGAGI.

J is TRBJ2-7 and V is TRBV14; 7 nucleotides agree with TRBD1. Germline V gene sequence: CDR1 SGHDN, CDR2 FVKESK. With V trimmed by 3 bases and J by 2 bases, 7 bases remained unmatched. CDR3 length equals 15 residues. The CDR3 loop is CASSQEQGFPYEQYF. The CDR3, as DNA: TGTGCCAGCAGCCAGGAACAGGGGTTTCCCTACGAGCAGTACTTC.

The CDR3 coding sequence is TGTGCCAGCAGCCCCCCTCTTAGGACAGCCAATGGCTACACCTTC. Its translation: CASSPPLRTANGYTF. This sequence joins TRBV4-2 and TRBJ1-2, with a possible D match to TRBD1 (6 bases). The CDR3 totals 15 residues. CDR1 LGHNA and CDR2 YNFKEQ come from the germline V gene. V shed 4 bases and J shed 6 bases, with 18 bases lying between them.

This chain uses TRBV30 with TRBJ2-7, with 9 bases identical to TRBD1. This CDR3 region has 12 residues. CDR1 and CDR2 (germline): GTSNPN, SVGIG (reference sequence). The CDR3 DNA is TGTGCTTCGGGACAGGGTTCCTACGAGCAGTACTTC. Protein: CASGQGSYEQYF.

The rearrangement joins TRBV2 to TRBJ2-1; 9 bases agree with TRBD1. Germline V gene lookup returns CDR1 SNHLY and CDR2 FYNNEI. This CDR3 has 16 amino acids. With V trimmed by 6 bases and J by 4 bases, 10 bases remained unmatched. CDR3 nucleotide sequence: TGTGCCAGCAGCGGGGACAGGGCGCGCCTTTACAATGAGCAGTTCTTC. It encodes CASSGDRARLYNEQFF.

The genes are TRBV2 and TRBJ1-6, with 8 positions matching TRBD1. The CDR3 contains 15 residues. Germline-derived CDR1 and CDR2 are SNHLY and FYNNEI. Trimming took 7 bases from V and 5 from J; bases not matched to a gene: 7. CDR3 bases: TGTGCCAGCAAGACCAGGGGGCGGAATAATTCACCCCTCCACTTT. It yields the protein CASKTRGRNNSPLHF.

V is TRBV27 and J is TRBJ1-5; D is ambiguous. Deletions cut 0 bases from V and 7 bases from J, with 13 bases between. The CDR3 consists of 15 residues. The germline gives CDR1 MNHEY, CDR2 SMNVEV (reference sequence). CDR3 loop: CASSLSLAVGQPQHF. The CDR3 DNA sequence: TGTGCCAGCAGTTTATCCCTGGCGGTAGGACAGCCCCAGCATTTT.

This chain joins TRBV5-1 and TRBJ2-1, with a tentative D call TRBD1 (6 bases). Germline V gives CDR1 SGHRS, CDR2 YFSETQ. V dropped 4 bases and J dropped 5 bases, with 19 bases sitting between them. The CDR3 is 16 residues long. The CDR3 here is CASSDVTGQNHNEQFF. CDR3 coding DNA: TGCGCCAGCAGCGACGTAACAGGGCAGAACCACAATGAGCAGTTCTTC.

V is TRBV4-1 and J is TRBJ2-3, with 11 bases matching TRBD2. Trimming removed 1 base from V and 2 bases from J; junction bases left unmatched: 2. This CDR3 spans 16 amino acids. Germline lookup yields CDR1 MGHRA and CDR2 YSYEKL. Written as DNA, the CDR3 is TGCGCCAGCAGCCAAGGACTAGCGGGACACACAGATACGCAGTATTTT. This gives the protein CASSQGLAGHTDTQYF.